The 24 T cell receptor beta chains below come from one sample, sequenced in a study of blood T cell repertoires in COVID-19. Sequencing was performed with immunoSEQ multiplex PCR; in TCRdb, only in-frame clones are kept and a portion is missing. The sample consists of roughly 65,000 clones, 75% to 85% of them appearing once. The sequenced sample was peripheral blood. These TCRs come from a human donor in a cohort sampled during active COVID-19.

The rearrangement links TRBV7-9 to TRBJ2-1; 8 nucleotides align to TRBD2. With 5 bases clipped from V and 7 bases from J, the junction kept 13 bases outside the gene matches. Germline assignment: CDR1 SEHNR and CDR2 FQNEAQ (reference sequence). The CDR3 spans 16 residues. In DNA form, the CDR3 reads TGTGCCAGCAGCCCGGGCCAGCGGGAGCCGGAGAATGAGCAGTTCTTC. It yields the protein CASSPGQREPENEQFF. The full variable domain, its missing parts supplied by reference TRBV7-9 and TRBJ2-1, is DTGVSQNPRHKITKRGQNVTFRCDPISEHNRLYWYRQTLGQGPEFLTYFQNEAQLEKSRLLSDRFSAERPKGSFSTLEIQRTEQGDSAMYLCASSPGQREPENEQFFGPGTRLTVL.

The chain employs TRBV6-5 and TRBJ2-7; tentative D call: TRBD1 (5 bases). V was cut by 8 bases and J by 3 bases, with 14 bases left in between. Germline CDR1 reads MNHEY; CDR2 reads SVGAGI. This CDR3 comprises 13 residues. CDR3 in DNA: TGTGCCAGCTCCGAGGACATGAGCTACGAGCAGTACTTC. Its translation: CASSEDMSYEQYF.

The V call is TRBV6-4, the J call TRBJ1-4; TRBD1 matches at 10 bases. CDR1 and CDR2 (germline): MRHNA, SNTAGT. The CDR3 is 17 residues long. With V trimmed by 3 bases and J by 2 bases, 6 bases remained unmatched. In DNA, the CDR3 is TGTGCCAGCAGTGAAACGGGGACAGGGGCGACTAATGAAAAACTGTTTTTT. This sequence encodes CASSETGTGATNEKLFF.

This clone was seen at least ten times. This chain links TRBV29-1 with TRBJ2-5; 7 bases are shared with TRBD2. The CDR3 has 14 amino acids. J lost 5 bases, V lost 4 bases, and 10 bases had no gene match. Germline V gene sequence: CDR1 SQVTM, CDR2 ANQGSEA. The CDR3 DNA is TGCAGCGTTGTCGGTGCGGGAGCGGGTGAGACCCAGTACTTC. This sequence encodes CSVVGAGAGETQYF.

The V and J genes are TRBV5-5 and TRBJ2-7; no definite D call. Germline V gives CDR1 SGHKS, CDR2 YYEKEE (reference sequence). Trimming left V 6 bases short and J 5 bases short, with 15 bases between. This CDR3 comprises 13 residues. CDR3 in amino acids: CASTQEFRNEQYF. The CDR3 DNA reads as TGTGCCAGCACCCAGGAATTCCGAAACGAGCAGTACTTC.

The V and J genes are TRBV5-1 and TRBJ1-6; a weak D match, TRBD1 (6 bases). From germline, CDR1 is SGHRS and CDR2 YFSETQ. The V end lost 0 bases, the J end lost 8 bases, and 15 bases lay between the germline ends. The CDR3 loop spans 16 amino acids. The CDR3 here is CASSLEGRGRDSPLHF. CDR3 in DNA: TGCGCCAGCAGCTTGGAGGGCAGGGGTAGGGATTCACCCCTCCACTTT.

The V gene is TRBV5-6, the J gene TRBJ1-1, with 9 bases aligning to TRBD1. This CDR3 has 15 residues. V gave up 4 bases and J gave up 3 bases; unmatched junction bases: 7. CDR1 SGHDT and CDR2 YYEEEE come from the germline V gene. The CDR3 spells CASSAGTGRHTEAFF. CDR3 coding DNA: TGTGCCAGCAGCGCCGGGACAGGGAGACACACTGAAGCTTTCTTT.

V and J are TRBV5-4 and TRBJ2-5; 9 bases are shared with TRBD2. The CDR3 is made up of 15 amino acids. V shed 4 bases, J shed 5 bases, and the junction held 9 bases outside the gene matches. Germline lookup yields CDR1 SGHNT and CDR2 YYREEE (reference sequence). The CDR3 nucleotides read TGTGCCAGCAGCGTGAGCGGGGGGACGCGGGAGACCCAGTACTTC. As protein: CASSVSGGTRETQYF.

The V and J genes are TRBV5-1 and TRBJ2-5; 7 bases line up with TRBD1. Germline V gives CDR1 SGHRS, CDR2 YFSETQ. The CDR3 is 13 residues long. The ends lost 0 bases at V and 5 bases at J; junction bases unmatched: 1. CDR3 nucleotide sequence: TGCGCCAGCAGCTTGGGGACAGGCGAGACCCAGTACTTC. Encoded protein: CASSLGTGETQYF.

The chain employs TRBV11-3 and TRBJ2-5; TRBD1 matches at 9 bases. Germline CDR1 and CDR2: SGHNT and YENEEA. Unmatched junction bases numbered 12, after V lost 5 bases and J lost 5 bases. CDR3 length: 16 residues. For the CDR3, the DNA is TGTGCCAGCAGCCGCGGGAACAGGGGGCGCCTGGAGACCCAGTACTTC. This translates into CASSRGNRGRLETQYF.

In this sample, this clone turned up once. The gene calls are TRBV4-1 and TRBJ2-2, with 8 bases identical to TRBD1. V trimming: 1 base; J trimming: 5 bases; junction bases outside the gene matches: 6. CDR1 is MGHRA and CDR2 is YSYEKL in the germline V gene. The CDR3 spans 16 residues. CDR3 loop: CASSQVQGASTGELFF. The CDR3 DNA reads as TGCGCCAGCAGCCAAGTGCAGGGGGCTAGTACCGGGGAGCTGTTTTTT.

V and J are TRBV15 and TRBJ1-1, with no clear D. The CDR3 length is 18 residues. Germline-derived CDR1 and CDR2 are LNHNV and YYDKDF (reference sequence). Trimming shortened V by 1 base and J by 0 bases, and 18 bases separated the two germline ends. DNA of the CDR3: TGTGCCACCAGCAGAGGATCTGTCGGGAGGGTGGTGAACACTGAAGCTTTCTTT. This codes for CATSRGSVGRVVNTEAFF.

The chain combines TRBV25-1 with TRBJ2-6; 7 bases line up with TRBD1. The CDR3 runs to 16 residues. The V and J ends lost 7 bases and 2 bases, in that order; junction bases with no gene match: 8. Germline V lookup: CDR1 MGHDK, CDR2 SYGVNS. The CDR3 sequence is CASTDADRAGANVLTF. DNA for the CDR3: TGTGCCAGCACCGATGCTGACAGGGCTGGGGCCAACGTCCTGACTTTC.

The genes are TRBV28 and TRBJ1-4; D ambiguous. CDR3 length equals 9 residues. Germline V gives CDR1 MDHEN, CDR2 SYDVKM. Here the CDR3 reads CARNEKLFF. The CDR3 bases are TGTGCTCGGAATGAAAAACTGTTTTTT.

The chain combines TRBV6-6 with TRBJ2-5; D gene uncertain. The CDR3 totals 14 residues. Deletions cut 6 bases from V and 0 bases from J, with 11 bases between. CDR1 is MNHNY, CDR2 SVGAGI, per germline (reference sequence). For the CDR3, the DNA is TGTGCCAGCAGCAATACACCTTACCAAGAGACCCAGTACTTC. Translated: CASSNTPYQETQYF.

This chain uses TRBV5-4 with TRBJ2-3, with 14 bases identical to TRBD2. Unmatched junction bases numbered 2, after V lost 0 bases and J lost 8 bases. Germline lookup yields CDR1 SGHNT and CDR2 YYREEE (reference sequence). CDR3 length: 15 amino acids. The CDR3 sequence is CASSLAGTSGGTQYF. DNA of the CDR3: TGTGCCAGCAGCTTGGCCGGGACTAGCGGGGGTACGCAGTATTTT.

This chain links TRBV7-6 with TRBJ2-2, with 9 bases that match TRBD2. The germline gives CDR1 SGHVS, CDR2 FNYEAQ. Trimming took 2 bases from V and 3 from J; bases not matched to a gene: 10. This CDR3 comprises 18 residues. As DNA, the CDR3 is TGTGCCAGCAGCTTACGATTAGCGGGGGCCTACGACACCGGGGAGCTGTTTTTT. Translation: CASSLRLAGAYDTGELFF.

J is TRBJ2-2 and V is TRBV24-1; D unresolved. Germline lookup yields CDR1 KGHDR and CDR2 SFDVKD. V was pared by 10 bases and J by 4 bases, with 15 bases between. The CDR3 is 14 amino acids. The CDR3 sequence is CATARGDFTGELFF. CDR3 DNA sequence: TGTGCCACGGCCCGCGGCGACTTCACCGGGGAGCTGTTTTTT.

This chain links TRBV16 with TRBJ2-7, with 8 bases matching TRBD1. Germline CDR1 KGHSY, CDR2 FQNENV. CDR3 length: 15 amino acids. Trimming removed 3 bases from V and 5 bases from J; junction bases left unmatched: 9. CDR3 sequence reads: CASSHSSDRAHEQYF. CDR3 nucleotide sequence: TGTGCCAGCAGCCATTCCTCGGACAGGGCCCACGAGCAGTACTTC.

This sequence joins TRBV6-2 or TRBV6-3 and TRBJ1-6, with a weak D call TRBD1 (5 bases). This CDR3 has 12 amino acids. V was clipped by 6 bases and J by 8 bases, with 8 bases between them. Germline-derived CDR1 and CDR2 are MNHEY and SVGEGT. The CDR3 bases are TGTGCCAGCAGCCCCAGGGATTCACCCCTCCACTTT. Protein: CASSPRDSPLHF.

The chain recombines TRBV28 with TRBJ1-3; weak D call: TRBD1 (6 bases). CDR1 MDHEN and CDR2 SYDVKM come from the germline V gene. The germline V and J ends were trimmed by 7 bases and 0 bases, with 16 bases remaining between them. The CDR3 sequence is 16 residues long. CDR3 coding DNA: TGTGCCAGCAAGAATCAGGGGCCCTACTCTGGAAACACCATATATTTT. This translates into CASKNQGPYSGNTIYF.

This rearrangement joins TRBV24-1 to TRBJ2-1; 8 positions match TRBD2. Germline V CDR1 and CDR2: KGHDR, SFDVKD. V trimming: 2 bases; J trimming: 6 bases; junction bases outside the gene matches: 5. This CDR3 is 15 amino acids long. The CDR3 nucleotides read TGTGCCACCAGTGATTACGGGAGGGCCGGCAATGAGCAGTTCTTC. It is translated as CATSDYGRAGNEQFF.

The rearrangement joins TRBV11-2 to TRBJ2-7, with TRBD1 as a possible D gene (6 bases). V lost 3 bases, J lost 2 bases, and 8 bases lay in between. CDR3 length: 13 amino acids. Germline CDR1 is SGHAT and CDR2 is FQNNGV. The CDR3 DNA reads TGTGCCAGCAGCTTTGGACAGACCTACGAGCAGTACTTC. Translation gives CASSFGQTYEQYF. Full variable domain (rest looked up from reference TRBV11-2 and TRBJ2-7): EAGVAQSPRYKIIEKRQSVAFWCNPISGHATLYWYQQILGQGPKLLIQFQNNGVVDDSQLPKDRFSAERLKGVDSTLKIQPAKLEDSAVYLCASSFGQTYEQYFGPGTRLTVT.

The rearrangement joins TRBV5-1 to TRBJ1-6; D gene uncertain. Trimming removed 4 bases from V and 7 bases from J, with 15 bases in between. This CDR3 comprises 15 residues. Germline assignment: CDR1 SGHRS and CDR2 YFSETQ. The CDR3 spells CASSPAGGPNSPLHF. The CDR3, as DNA: TGCGCCAGCAGCCCGGCGGGTGGACCCAATTCACCCCTCCACTTT. Supplemented by reference TRBV5-1 and TRBJ1-6, the full variable domain reads KAGVTQTPRYLIKTRGQQVTLSCSPISGHRSVSWYQQTPGQGLQFLFEYFSETQRNKGNFPGRFSGRQFSNSRSEMNVSTLELGDSALYLCASSPAGGPNSPLHFGNGTRLTVT.